One sample yielded the 3 T cell receptor beta chains listed below, sequenced in a study of technical replicates of blood from several donors. Here immunoSEQ multiplex PCR was the method, and the copy in TCRdb shows in-frame clones only, minus some. The sample lists roughly 93,000 clones, around 95% occurring once. Input material: T cells isolated from PBMCs. These receptor sequences come from a human donor in good health.

V is TRBV7-9 and J is TRBJ1-1; D unresolved. The CDR3 is made up of 14 amino acids. V lost 1 base, J lost 2 bases, and 8 bases lay in between. Germline CDR1 and CDR2: SEHNR and FQNEAQ (reference sequence). CDR3 bases: TGTGCCAGCAGCTTAGAACAGAAAAACACTGAAGCTTTCTTT. This translates into CASSLEQKNTEAFF.

The V call is TRBV27, the J call TRBJ2-5, with unresolved D. Trimming removed 8 bases at V and 0 bases at J, with 19 bases between. The CDR3 totals 16 residues. Per the germline V gene, CDR1 is MNHEY and CDR2 is SMNVEV (reference sequence). The CDR3 DNA sequence: TGTGCCAGCCGCAGCGAATACCCTGCGGACCAAGAGACCCAGTACTTC. Translated, it gives CASRSEYPADQETQYF.

This chain joins TRBV6-8 and TRBJ2-2; D gene uncertain. Germline-derived CDR1 and CDR2 are MNHGY and SAAAGT. Trimming shortened V by 7 bases and J by 6 bases, and 9 bases separated the two germline ends. The CDR3 spans 12 residues. The CDR3 protein is CASTRHPGELFF. The CDR3 DNA is TGTGCCAGCACGCGACATCCCGGGGAGCTGTTTTTT.